This T cell receptor beta chain was observed in a study of low-dose radiotherapy and immunotherapy resistance in tumors (dated by TCRdb to between 2020 and 2023). Turning to the overall study: In Cohort 1, 0.5 Gy per fraction was delivered every 2 weeks, and a total PTV dose of 6.5 Gy was prescribed. The trial did not randomize participants into treatment groups. Eight patients were included in the translational analysis: three from the first dose cohort and the first five from the second dose cohort. Cohort 2 received 1 Gy per fraction every two weeks, with a total of 13 Gy over 26 weeks. Every two weeks, patients got intravenous cyclophosphamide at 200 mg/m2, given one day ahead of each radiation and immunotherapy administration. Starting on cycle 1 day 1, patients took 300 mg of aspirin by mouth once daily for four cycles. Patients were given nivolumab as a 240 mg flat dose every two weeks and ipilimumab at 1 mg/kg every six weeks, with both drugs delivered intravenously.

From its cysteine to its phenylalanine, the CDR3 spans 12 amino acids. Only the CDR3 DNA stays, 36 bases, in frame from base 1. Trimming at the junction amounts to 7 bases on V and 6 bases on J, and the germline ends lie 13 bases apart. In the germline V gene, CDR1 corresponds to SQVTM and CDR2 to ANQGSEA. What the time point label conveys for this sample: before trial treatment. The donors took part in RACIN, a single-arm, phase I, dose-escalation trial that combined nivolumab, ipilimumab, aspirin, low-dose cyclophosphamide and low-dose radiotherapy. Eligible patients had advanced, TIL-negative solid tumors. In this sample, this clonotype turned up many times. Its antigen is still unknown. Base-call qualities are not available, and no considerably larger clone is one nucleotide away. Sequenced on an Illumina HiSeq 2500. First-strand cDNA was synthesized using Superscript III and a set of TRAV- and TRBV-specific primers, so that both TCRalpha and TCRbeta chains were covered. An approximately 19-cycle PCR with Phusion amplified the TCRs, pairing a constant-region primer with the adapter that was attached to the V primers. The MessageAmp II aRNA Amplification Kit was used to amplify the isolated mRNA, with in vitro transcription run for 15 to 20 hours at 37 degrees C. mRNA for TCR sequencing was isolated with the Dynabeads mRNA DIRECT Purification Kit. Indexed Illumina adapters were added in a second Phusion PCR of about 27 cycles, after which AMPure XP beads were used to purify the products. In the source study's methods: Custom Perl scripts pooled TCR sequences encoding the same protein, removed out-of-frame sequences and computed each clonotype's abundance. TCR sequences supported by only a single read were excluded from analysis. Shannon entropy, Gini index, clonality, richness, and the frequency of TCRs shared between repertoires were included as repertoire metrics. TCRdb reprocessed the public reads (quality trimming at Q25 with fastp, clone calling with MiXCR) and kept in-frame beta chains. When rows share a CDR3 protein, they turn into one entry using the most common DNA and genes. The V and J calls shown here were made by TCRdb, not taken from the authors' results. Recorded for this sample are some 57,000 distinct CDR3 sequences; about 23% of them occurred a single time. 5.7% of the sample belongs to the ten largest clones.

The sequence was collected from a male donor with prostate cancer. The sequences come from PBMCs, collected before treatment. The chain is assembled from TRBV29-1 and TRBJ2-1; tentative D gene TRBD1, with 6 bases matching. The CDR3 region: CSAQGNSNEQFF. In nucleotides, the sequence is TGCAGCGCCCAGGGGAATTCCAATGAGCAGTTCTTC.